This T cell receptor (beta chain) emerged from a study of T cell responses to AZD1222 COVID-19 vaccine. Whole-study results and caveats: Spike-specific TCR repertoires showed rising breadth and depth after two AZD1222 doses. Close to half of all spike-specific TCRs reportedly target regions of the variants that are unmutated. Only six AZD1222 recipients tested seropositive at baseline.

Libraries were prepared by immunoSEQ multiplex PCR; TCRdb keeps only in-frame clonotypes and omits some of them. The sample lists under 140,000 clones; around 90% were seen once. Looked up from germline, CDR1 is SGHAT and CDR2 is FQNNGV. This CDR3 has 16 residues. V dropped 0 bases and J dropped 1 base, with 12 bases sitting between them. Points on this clone: The target antigen is unknown.

This TCR came from an adult who received the AZD1222 COVID-19 vaccine. The V call is TRBV11-2, the J call TRBJ1-1; D gene uncertain. The source material was peripheral blood, sampled 28 days after the second AZD1222 dose. CDR3 residues: CASSLDPWGGNTEAFF. The CDR3 DNA follows: TGTGCCAGCAGCTTAGATCCGTGGGGAGGGAACACTGAAGCTTTCTTT. The variable domain in full, with the rest retrieved from reference TRBV11-2 and TRBJ1-1, is EAGVAQSPRYKIIEKRQSVAFWCNPISGHATLYWYQQILGQGPKLLIQFQNNGVVDDSQLPKDRFSAERLKGVDSTLKIQPAKLEDSAVYLCASSLDPWGGNTEAFFGQGTRLTVV.